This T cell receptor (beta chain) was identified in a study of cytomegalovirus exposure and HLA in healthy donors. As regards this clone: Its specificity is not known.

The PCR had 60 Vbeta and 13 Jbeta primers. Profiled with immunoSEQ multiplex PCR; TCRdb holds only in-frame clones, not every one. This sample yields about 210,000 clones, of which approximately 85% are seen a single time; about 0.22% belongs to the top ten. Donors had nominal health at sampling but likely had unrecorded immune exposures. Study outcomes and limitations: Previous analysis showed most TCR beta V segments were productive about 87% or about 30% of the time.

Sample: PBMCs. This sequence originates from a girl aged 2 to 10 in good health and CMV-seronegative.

The CDR3, as DNA: TGTGCCAGCAGTCCCCAGGGGGGCAGGTTAGTGAACACTGAAGCTTTCTTT. Protein: CASSPQGGRLVNTEAFF. The chain combines TRBV27 with TRBJ1-1; 7 bases map to TRBD1. CDR1 is MNHEY, CDR2 SMNVEV, per germline (reference sequence). The CDR3 has 17 amino acids. The trim removed 5 bases at V and 0 bases at J, leaving 12 bases unmatched.